This TCR beta chain comes out of a study of blood T cell repertoires in COVID-19 (dated by TCRdb to the early 2020s). Background for the entire study: Samples covering the acute and convalescent phases of COVID-19 were provided by collaborators in the United States, Italy and Spain. Samples came from the ongoing ImmuneRACE study (first 160 participants) plus 1,254 subjects from 6 global collaborators. The dataset comprised deeply sampled blood TCRbeta repertoires from subjects exposed to, actively infected with, or recovered from COVID-19. Nearly every sample came with metadata listing a de-identified subject ID, COVID-19 status, age in years and sex. The repertoires were made available in a free public database intended to serve as a resource for research on the immune response to SARS-CoV-2. Where available, HLA class I and class II types were taken from metadata supplied by the sample provider and were not determined by assay-based typing. The material from the prospective study consisted of cDNA or gDNA derived from T cells, B-cell-depleted T cells, or PBMCs. Summary of the overall study and its limitations: How much clinical and demographic metadata was included differed by source and by participant, and the metadata was provided uncurated.

TCRbeta CDR3 regions were amplified from genomic DNA using the immunoSEQ Assay, a bias-controlled multiplex PCR. From the authors' description of their analysis: Within the assay, amplification of reference gene primers was used to estimate how many nucleated cells each sample contained. Sequence reads were collapsed and filtered to measure the absolute abundance of every unique TCRbeta CDR3 rearrangement. For each sample, productive Simpson clonality was calculated by taking the square root of Simpson's diversity index across productive rearrangements. In its TCRdb copy, this immuneACCESS table keeps in-frame sequences only and misses some clones. Where compared with another copy, unresolved V genes explain less than half of these, and the others have no known cause. D and trimming come from the DNA, and the V and J calls and clone size come from that table. This sample is represented by roughly 99,000 clones; 81% of them were singletons. The ten most abundant clones make up roughly 10% of the sample.

The CDR3 goes from the cysteine to the phenylalanine over 16 residues. Solely the CDR3 DNA is kept, with 48 bases framed from the first base. In regard to this clone: Its antigen is still unknown. Base qualities are missing; no much larger clone stands one base away.

Collaborating institutions collected whole blood in K2EDTA tubes following their own protocols. For TCRbeta analysis, collaborators shipped samples in one of three forms: frozen whole blood, isolated PBMCs, or DNA extracted from either of those sample types. The rearrangement joined TRBV21-1 to TRBJ2-3; the table's D call TRBD1 went unverified against the DNA. TRBV21-1 is termed a pseudogene. The sequence came from a woman of 80 years or more with acute or convalescent COVID-19. Sequencing was carried out using peripheral blood. The DNA sequence reads TGTGCCAGCAGCAAAGGGGGCAGTCGAGGCACAGATACGCAGTATTTT. This sequence encodes CASSKGGSRGTDTQYF.